One and the same sample provided the 5 T cell receptor beta chains below, sequenced in a study of cytomegalovirus exposure and HLA in healthy donors. PCR amplification relied on 60 Vbeta primers (plus 13 Jbeta primers). Generated by immunoSEQ multiplex PCR, the TCRdb table keeps only in-frame clones and is missing some. The top ten clones hold roughly 2% of a sample with 120,000 or so clones, roughly 86% of them seen once. Sequencing used PBMCs. These receptors originate from a man between 18 and 29 years old in good health and CMV-seronegative.

The chain employs TRBV7-9 and TRBJ2-7; TRBD2 matches 8 bases. V shed 4 bases, J shed 0 bases, and the junction held 11 bases outside the gene matches. The germline V gene has CDR1 SEHNR and CDR2 FQNEAQ (reference sequence). The CDR3 consists of 17 residues. In DNA form, the CDR3 reads TGTGCCAGCAGCTCTATTATAGCGGGGCGGAGCTCCTACGAGCAGTACTTC. Translating it yields CASSSIIAGRSSYEQYF. The full variable domain, rest sourced from reference TRBV7-9 and TRBJ2-7, is DTGVSQNPRHKITKRGQNVTFRCDPISEHNRLYWYRQTLGQGPEFLTYFQNEAQLEKSRLLSDRFSAERPKGSFSTLEIQRTEQGDSAMYLCASSSIIAGRSSYEQYFGPGTRLTVT.

V and J are TRBV27 and TRBJ2-7, with 13 positions matching TRBD2. The CDR3 has 16 residues. Trimming removed 4 bases from V and 7 bases from J; junction bases left unmatched: 10. From germline, CDR1 is MNHEY and CDR2 SMNVEV (reference sequence). The chain's CDR3 is CASSSQTSGGLREQYF. CDR3 nucleotide sequence: TGTGCCAGCAGTTCACAGACTAGCGGGGGGCTGAGGGAGCAGTACTTC.

V gene TRBV4-3 combines with J gene TRBJ1-1, with D possibly matching TRBD1 (5 bases). Germline V gives CDR1 LGHNA, CDR2 YSLEER. The CDR3 is 19 amino acids. The V and J ends lost 1 base and 2 bases respectively, with 23 bases between them. CDR3 in amino acids: CASSQGTTPGSLKNTEAFF. For the CDR3, the DNA is TGCGCCAGCAGCCAAGGTACCACCCCAGGGTCGTTAAAAAACACTGAAGCTTTCTTT.

CDR3: CASSYTPDRNYGYTF. In DNA form, the CDR3 reads TGTGCCAGCAGTTACACCCCGGACAGGAACTATGGCTACACCTTC. V and J are TRBV6-5 and TRBJ1-2; 7 bases are a match to TRBD1. The CDR3 extends over 15 amino acids. The germline gives CDR1 MNHEY, CDR2 SVGAGI. V shed 2 bases and J 2 bases; nucleotides not matched to a gene: 5.

This clone was counted a single time. The rearrangement uses TRBV5-1 and TRBJ2-3, with D possibly matching TRBD1 (5 bases). The CDR3 contains 13 residues. Trimming left V 0 bases short and J 5 bases short, with 7 bases between. The V gene's germline CDR1 is SGHRS and CDR2 YFSETQ. CDR3 DNA: TGCGCCAGCAGCTTGGAGGGGCTAGATACGCAGTATTTT. Its translation is CASSLEGLDTQYF. Together with reference TRBV5-1 and TRBJ2-3, the CDR3 gives the full variable domain: KAGVTQTPRYLIKTRGQQVTLSCSPISGHRSVSWYQQTPGQGLQFLFEYFSETQRNKGNFPGRFSGRQFSNSRSEMNVSTLELGDSALYLCASSLEGLDTQYFGPGTRLTVL.